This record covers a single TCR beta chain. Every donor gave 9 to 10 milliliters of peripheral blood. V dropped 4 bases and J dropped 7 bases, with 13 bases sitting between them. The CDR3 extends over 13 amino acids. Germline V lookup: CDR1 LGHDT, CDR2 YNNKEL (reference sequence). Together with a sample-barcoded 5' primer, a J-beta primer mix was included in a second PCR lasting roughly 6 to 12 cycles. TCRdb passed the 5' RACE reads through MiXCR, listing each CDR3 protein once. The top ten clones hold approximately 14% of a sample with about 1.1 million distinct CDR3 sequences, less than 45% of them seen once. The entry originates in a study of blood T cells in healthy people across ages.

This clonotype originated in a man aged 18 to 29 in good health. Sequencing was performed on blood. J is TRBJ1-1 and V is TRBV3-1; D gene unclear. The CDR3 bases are TGTGCCAGCAGCCCTTTGGACGGTCGTGAAGCTTTCTTT. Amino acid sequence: CASSPLDGREAFF.